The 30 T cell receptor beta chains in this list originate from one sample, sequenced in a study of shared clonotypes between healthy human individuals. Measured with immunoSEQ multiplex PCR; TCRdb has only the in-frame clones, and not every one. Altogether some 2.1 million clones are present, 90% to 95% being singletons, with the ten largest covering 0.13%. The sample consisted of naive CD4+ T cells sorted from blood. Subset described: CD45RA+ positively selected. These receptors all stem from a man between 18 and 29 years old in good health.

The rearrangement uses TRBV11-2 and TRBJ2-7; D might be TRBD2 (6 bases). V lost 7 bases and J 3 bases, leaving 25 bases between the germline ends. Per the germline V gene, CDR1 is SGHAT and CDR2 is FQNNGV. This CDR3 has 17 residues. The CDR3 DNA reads TGTGCCAGCACTTATGGGTGGGGGGAAGTGCCCCTCTACGAGCAGTACTTC. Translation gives CASTYGWGEVPLYEQYF.

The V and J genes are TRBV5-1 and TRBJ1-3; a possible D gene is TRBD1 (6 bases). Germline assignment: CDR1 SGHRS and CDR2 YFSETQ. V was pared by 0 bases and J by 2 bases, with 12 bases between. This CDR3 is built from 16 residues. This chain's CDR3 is CASSLEVRGAGNTIYF. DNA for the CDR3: TGCGCCAGCAGCTTGGAGGTTAGGGGGGCTGGAAACACCATATATTTT.

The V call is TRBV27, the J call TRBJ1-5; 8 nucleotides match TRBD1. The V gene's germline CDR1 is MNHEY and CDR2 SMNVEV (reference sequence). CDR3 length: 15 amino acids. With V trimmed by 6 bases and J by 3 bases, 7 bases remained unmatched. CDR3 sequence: CASRPGDRSNQPQHF. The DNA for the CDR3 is TGTGCCAGCAGACCGGGGGACAGGTCCAATCAGCCCCAGCATTTT.

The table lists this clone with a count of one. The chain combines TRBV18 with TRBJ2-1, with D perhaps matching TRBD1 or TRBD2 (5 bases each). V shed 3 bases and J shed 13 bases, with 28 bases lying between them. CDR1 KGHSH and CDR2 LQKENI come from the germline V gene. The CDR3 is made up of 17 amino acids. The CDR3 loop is CASSPPSGTRNLGNQFF. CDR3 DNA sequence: TGTGCCAGCTCACCCCCGTCCGGGACCAGAAACTTGGGAAACCAGTTCTTC.

This chain's CDR3 is CASSALSTASSYEQYF. In nucleotides, the CDR3 is TGTGCCAGCAGTGCCCTCTCGACGGCGAGCTCCTACGAGCAGTACTTC. This chain joins TRBV2 and TRBJ2-7; no firm D call. CDR1 and CDR2 from the germline V gene are SNHLY and FYNNEI. Trimming took off 4 bases at V and 0 bases at J, with 16 bases between the two ends. This CDR3 has 16 amino acids.

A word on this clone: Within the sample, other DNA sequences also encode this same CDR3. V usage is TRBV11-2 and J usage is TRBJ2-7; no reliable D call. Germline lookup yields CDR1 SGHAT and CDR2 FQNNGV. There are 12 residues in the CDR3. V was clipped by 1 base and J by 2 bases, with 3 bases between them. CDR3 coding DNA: TGTGCCAGCAGCTTAGGAGCCTACGAGCAGTACTTC. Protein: CASSLGAYEQYF.

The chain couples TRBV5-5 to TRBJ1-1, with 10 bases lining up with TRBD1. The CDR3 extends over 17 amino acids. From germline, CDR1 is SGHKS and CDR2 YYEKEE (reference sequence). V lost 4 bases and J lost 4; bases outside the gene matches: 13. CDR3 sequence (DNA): TGTGCCAGCAGCAACCGGGACAGGGGCGTGCAGGGCACTGAAGCTTTCTTT. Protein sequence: CASSNRDRGVQGTEAFF.

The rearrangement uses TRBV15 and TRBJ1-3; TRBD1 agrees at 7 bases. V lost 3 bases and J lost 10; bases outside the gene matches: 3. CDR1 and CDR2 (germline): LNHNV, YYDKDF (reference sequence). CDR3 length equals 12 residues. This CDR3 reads CATSRVTGTIYF. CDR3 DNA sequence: TGTGCCACCAGCAGGGTGACAGGGACCATATATTTT.

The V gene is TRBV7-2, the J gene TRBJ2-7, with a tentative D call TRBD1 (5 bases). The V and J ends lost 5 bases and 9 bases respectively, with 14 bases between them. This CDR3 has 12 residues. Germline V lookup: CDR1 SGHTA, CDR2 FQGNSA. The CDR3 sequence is CASSATGLGQYF. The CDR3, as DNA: TGTGCCAGCAGCGCCACAGGTCTAGGGCAGTACTTC. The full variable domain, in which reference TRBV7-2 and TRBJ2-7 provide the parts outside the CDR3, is GAGVSQSPSNKVTEKGKDVELRCDPISGHTALYWYRQSLGQGLEFLIYFQGNSAPDKSGLPSDRFSAERTGGSVSTLTIQRTQQEDSAVYLCASSATGLGQYFGPGTRLTVT.

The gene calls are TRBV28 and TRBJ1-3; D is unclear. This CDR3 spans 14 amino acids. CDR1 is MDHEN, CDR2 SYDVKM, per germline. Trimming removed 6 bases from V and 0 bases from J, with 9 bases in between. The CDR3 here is CASRQHSSGNTIYF. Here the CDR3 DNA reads TGTGCCAGCAGGCAACACTCCTCTGGAAACACCATATATTTT.

CDR3 nucleotides: TGTGCCAGCAGCTTGGCCGATCAGGGAGGTGGCTACACCTTC. Its protein product is CASSLADQGGGYTF. V is TRBV5-4 and J is TRBJ1-2; a weak D match, TRBD1 (5 bases). Germline CDR1 and CDR2: SGHNT and YYREEE (reference sequence). The CDR3 is 14 residues long. Trimming pared 0 bases from V and 7 bases from J, leaving 13 bases between.

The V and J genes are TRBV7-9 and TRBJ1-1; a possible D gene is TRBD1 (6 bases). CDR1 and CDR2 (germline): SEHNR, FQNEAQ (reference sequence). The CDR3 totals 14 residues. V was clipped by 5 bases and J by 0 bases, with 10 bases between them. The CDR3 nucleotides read TGTGCCAGCAGCCAACAGGGTATGAACACTGAAGCTTTCTTT. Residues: CASSQQGMNTEAFF.

The CDR3 nucleotides are TGTGCCAGCAGTCCGAGACTAGTTAATGAGCAGTTCTTC. Amino acid sequence: CASSPRLVNEQFF. The chain has TRBV5-6 and TRBJ2-1, with a tentative D call TRBD2 (6 bases). V was shortened by 5 bases and J by 7 bases, with 13 bases between the two germline ends. CDR3 length: 13 amino acids. Germline V gene lookup returns CDR1 SGHDT and CDR2 YYEEEE.

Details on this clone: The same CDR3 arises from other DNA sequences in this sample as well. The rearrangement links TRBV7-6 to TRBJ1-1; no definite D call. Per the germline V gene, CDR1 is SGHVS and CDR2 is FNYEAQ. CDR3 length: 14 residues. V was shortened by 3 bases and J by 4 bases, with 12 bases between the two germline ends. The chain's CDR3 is CASSLVRGSTEAFF. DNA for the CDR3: TGTGCCAGCAGCTTGGTCCGGGGAAGCACTGAAGCTTTCTTT. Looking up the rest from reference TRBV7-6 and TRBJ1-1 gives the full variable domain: GAGVSQSPRYKVTKRGQDVALRCDPISGHVSLYWYRQALGQGPEFLTYFNYEAQQDKSGLPNDRFSAERPEGSISTLTIQRTEQRDSAMYRCASSLVRGSTEAFFGQGTRLTVV.

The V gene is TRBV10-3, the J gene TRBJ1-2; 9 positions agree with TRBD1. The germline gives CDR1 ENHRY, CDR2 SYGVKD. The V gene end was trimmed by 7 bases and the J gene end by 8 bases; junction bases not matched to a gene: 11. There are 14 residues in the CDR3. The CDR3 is CAITSSGQGGGYTF. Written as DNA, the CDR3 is TGTGCCATCACCTCCTCGGGACAGGGTGGGGGCTACACCTTC.

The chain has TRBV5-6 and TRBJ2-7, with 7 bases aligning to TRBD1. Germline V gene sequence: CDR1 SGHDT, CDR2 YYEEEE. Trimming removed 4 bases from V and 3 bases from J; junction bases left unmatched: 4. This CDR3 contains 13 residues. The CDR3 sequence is CASSRQGVYEQYF. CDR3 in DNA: TGTGCCAGCAGCCGACAGGGAGTCTACGAGCAGTACTTC.

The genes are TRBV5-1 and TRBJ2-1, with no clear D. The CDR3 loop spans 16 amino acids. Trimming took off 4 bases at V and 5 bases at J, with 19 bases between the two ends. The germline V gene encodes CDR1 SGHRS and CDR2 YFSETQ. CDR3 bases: TGCGCCAGCAGCAGCCAACTCCAGACTCTAAACAATGAGCAGTTCTTC. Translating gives CASSSQLQTLNNEQFF. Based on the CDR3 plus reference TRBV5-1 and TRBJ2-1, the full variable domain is KAGVTQTPRYLIKTRGQQVTLSCSPISGHRSVSWYQQTPGQGLQFLFEYFSETQRNKGNFPGRFSGRQFSNSRSEMNVSTLELGDSALYLCASSSQLQTLNNEQFFGPGTRLTVL.

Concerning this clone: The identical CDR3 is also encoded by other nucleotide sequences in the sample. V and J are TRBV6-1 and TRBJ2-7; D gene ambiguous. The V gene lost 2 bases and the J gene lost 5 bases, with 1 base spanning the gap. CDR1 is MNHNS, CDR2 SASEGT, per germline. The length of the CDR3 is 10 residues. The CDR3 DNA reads TGTGCCAGCAGTGAACACGAGCAGTACTTC. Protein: CASSEHEQYF.

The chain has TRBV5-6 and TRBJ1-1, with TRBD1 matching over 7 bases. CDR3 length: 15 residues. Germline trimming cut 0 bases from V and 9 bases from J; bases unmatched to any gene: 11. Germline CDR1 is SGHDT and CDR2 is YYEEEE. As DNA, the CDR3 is TGTGCCAGCAGCTTGGCCCCAGGGGGGGGCGTAAAAGCTTTCTTT. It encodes CASSLAPGGGVKAFF.

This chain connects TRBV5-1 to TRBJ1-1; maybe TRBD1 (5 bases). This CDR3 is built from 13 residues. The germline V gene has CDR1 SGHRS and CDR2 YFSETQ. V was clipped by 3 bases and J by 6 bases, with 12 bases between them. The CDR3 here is CASSSGDAPEAFF. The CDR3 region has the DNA TGCGCCAGCAGCTCGGGGGACGCTCCTGAAGCTTTCTTT.

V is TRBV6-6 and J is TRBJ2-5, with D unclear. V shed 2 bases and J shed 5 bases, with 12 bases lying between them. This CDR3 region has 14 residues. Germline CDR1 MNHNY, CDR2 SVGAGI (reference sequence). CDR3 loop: CASSYGLLGETQYF. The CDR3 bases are TGTGCCAGCAGTTACGGGCTTCTAGGGGAGACCCAGTACTTC.

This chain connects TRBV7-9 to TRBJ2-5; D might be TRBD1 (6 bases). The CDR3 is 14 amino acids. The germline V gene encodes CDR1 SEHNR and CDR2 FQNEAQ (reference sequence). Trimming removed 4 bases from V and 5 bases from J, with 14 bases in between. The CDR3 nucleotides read TGTGCCAGCAGCTGGGACATCCTATGGGAGACCCAGTACTTC. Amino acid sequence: CASSWDILWETQYF.

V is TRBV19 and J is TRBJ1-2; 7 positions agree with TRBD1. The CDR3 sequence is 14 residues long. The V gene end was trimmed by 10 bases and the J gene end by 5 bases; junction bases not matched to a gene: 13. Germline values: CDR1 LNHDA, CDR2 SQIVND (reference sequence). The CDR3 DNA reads TGTGCCACCGGCAGGGGGGGAACCGATTATGGCTACACCTTC. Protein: CATGRGGTDYGYTF.

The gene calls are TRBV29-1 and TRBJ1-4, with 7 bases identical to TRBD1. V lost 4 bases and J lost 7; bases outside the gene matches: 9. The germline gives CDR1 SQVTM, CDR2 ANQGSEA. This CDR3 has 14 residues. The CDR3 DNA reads TGCAGCGTTGCCCTACAGGGGAATGCTGAAAAACTGTTTTTT. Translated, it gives CSVALQGNAEKLFF.

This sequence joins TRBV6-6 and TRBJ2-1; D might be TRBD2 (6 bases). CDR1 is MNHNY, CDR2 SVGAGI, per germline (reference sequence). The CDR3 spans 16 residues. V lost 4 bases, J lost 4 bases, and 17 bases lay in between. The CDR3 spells CASSSATGTWYNEQFF. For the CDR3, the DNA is TGTGCCAGCAGTTCCGCTACCGGGACTTGGTACAATGAGCAGTTCTTC.

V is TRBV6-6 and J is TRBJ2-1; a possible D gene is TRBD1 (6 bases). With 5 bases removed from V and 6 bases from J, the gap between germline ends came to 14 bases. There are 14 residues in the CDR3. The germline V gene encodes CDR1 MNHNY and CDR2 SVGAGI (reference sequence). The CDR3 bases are TGTGCCAGCAGTCAACAGGGCGCCTCCAATGAGCAGTTCTTC. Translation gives CASSQQGASNEQFF.

CDR3 nucleotide sequence: TGCGCCAGCAGCCCCTTAGACAGGGACCATCAGCCCCAGCATTTT. This codes for CASSPLDRDHQPQHF. J is TRBJ1-5 and V is TRBV4-1; 7 positions agree with TRBD1. Germline-derived CDR1 and CDR2 are MGHRA and YSYEKL. The V gene end was trimmed by 4 bases and the J gene end by 5 bases; junction bases not matched to a gene: 8. The CDR3 is made up of 15 amino acids.

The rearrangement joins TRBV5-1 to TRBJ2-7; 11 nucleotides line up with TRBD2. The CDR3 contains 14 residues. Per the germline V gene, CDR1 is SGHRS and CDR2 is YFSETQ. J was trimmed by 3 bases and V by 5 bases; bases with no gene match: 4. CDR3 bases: TGCGCCAGCAGGGGACTAGCGGAGAGCTACGAGCAGTACTTC. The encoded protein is CASRGLAESYEQYF.

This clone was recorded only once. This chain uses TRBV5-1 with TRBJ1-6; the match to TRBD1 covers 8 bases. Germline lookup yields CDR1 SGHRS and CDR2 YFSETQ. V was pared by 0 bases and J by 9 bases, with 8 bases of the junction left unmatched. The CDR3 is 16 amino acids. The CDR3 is CASSLAGQGWGSPLHF. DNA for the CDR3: TGCGCCAGCAGCTTGGCCGGACAGGGTTGGGGTTCACCCCTCCACTTT.

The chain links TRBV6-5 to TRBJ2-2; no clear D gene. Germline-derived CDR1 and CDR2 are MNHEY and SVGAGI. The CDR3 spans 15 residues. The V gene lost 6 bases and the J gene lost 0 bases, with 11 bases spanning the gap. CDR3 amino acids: CASSPLETNTGELFF. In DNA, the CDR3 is TGTGCCAGCAGCCCCTTGGAGACGAACACCGGGGAGCTGTTTTTT.